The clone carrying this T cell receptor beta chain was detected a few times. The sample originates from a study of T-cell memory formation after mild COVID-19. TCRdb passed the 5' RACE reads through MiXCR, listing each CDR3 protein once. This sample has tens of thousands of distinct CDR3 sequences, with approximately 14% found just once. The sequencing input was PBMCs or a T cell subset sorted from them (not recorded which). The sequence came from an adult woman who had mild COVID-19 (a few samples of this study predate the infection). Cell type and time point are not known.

In DNA, the CDR3 is TGTGCCAGCAGTTTAGGACGGGAGTCGCACAAAAACATTCAGTACTTC. Its protein product is CASSLGRESHKNIQYF. J is TRBJ2-4 and V is TRBV12-3 or TRBV12-4, with a tentative D call TRBD2 (6 bases). The CDR3 has 16 amino acids. V was shortened by 1 base and J by 3 bases, with 13 bases between the two germline ends.